One sample yielded the 15 T cell receptor beta chains listed below, sequenced in a study of post-analysis software for immune sequencing data. The study's findings and limits: Controls had lower frequencies than patients of five or six TRBV segments, which included TRBV5-6, TRBV5-1 and TRBV20-1.

These receptors have no known antigen. Every TCR beta cDNA library bore unique molecular identifiers. TCRdb called the PCR reads again in MiXCR, with one record for every CDR3 protein. The table shows about 200,000 distinct CDR3 sequences, with 25% to 35% occurring only once. Sequencing input: blood. The receptors come from a girl aged 2 to 17 with multiple sclerosis.

A note on this clonotype: A much larger clonotype is one base distant, so this may be a read error. The chain is built from TRBV19 and TRBJ2-1; 12 bases map to TRBD2. This CDR3 is built from 16 residues. CDR1 and CDR2 from the germline V gene are LNHDA and SQIVND (reference sequence). V dropped 2 bases and J dropped 2; count of bases not matched to a gene: 1. The CDR3 bases are TGTGCCAGTAGTATAACTAGCGGGAGGCCCTACAATGAGCAGTTCTTC. Residues: CASSITSGRPYNEQFF.

At least ten counts were recorded for this clonotype. The chain combines TRBV6-1 with TRBJ2-1; maybe TRBD2 (6 bases). CDR3 size: 13 residues. V was cut by 6 bases and J by 9 bases, with 15 bases left in between. CDR1 and CDR2 (germline): MNHNS, SASEGT. Here the CDR3 DNA reads TGTGCCAGCAGCGCCGCCCTGGGGGGTGAGCAGTTCTTC. It is translated as CASSAALGGEQFF.

This chain links TRBV3-1 with TRBJ1-2, with D possibly being TRBD1 (5 bases). The CDR3 is made up of 14 amino acids. Germline V gene lookup returns CDR1 LGHDT and CDR2 YNNKEL (reference sequence). Deletions cut 0 bases from V and 6 bases from J, with 11 bases between. The CDR3 loop reads CASSQDPGTHGYTF. CDR3 in DNA: TGTGCCAGCAGCCAAGATCCGGGGACCCATGGCTACACCTTC.

This clonotype was recorded many times. The chain carries TRBV7-8 and TRBJ2-3; 9 bases are shared with TRBD2. Germline loops: CDR1 SGHVS, CDR2 FQNEAQ. The CDR3 is 14 amino acids. V was pared by 5 bases and J by 5 bases, with 5 bases of the junction left unmatched. In DNA form, the CDR3 reads TGTGCCAGCAGCGGGCGGGGGGGCGGAGATACGCAGTATTTT. It is translated as CASSGRGGGDTQYF.

This clonotype was detected many times. The chain uses TRBV28 and TRBJ1-6; D is unresolved. CDR3 length equals 14 residues. Looked up from germline, CDR1 is MDHEN and CDR2 is SYDVKM. Trimming cost V 3 bases and J 0 bases, with 3 bases left between them. The CDR3, as DNA: TGTGCCAGCAGTTTGAACTCCTATAATTCACCCCTCCACTTT. Residues: CASSLNSYNSPLHF. Full variable domain (outside the CDR3, taken from reference TRBV28 and TRBJ1-6): DVKVTQSSRYLVKRTGEKVFLECVQDMDHENMFWYRQDPGLGLRLIYFSYDVKMKEKGDIPEGYSVSREKKERFSLILESASTNQTSMYLCASSLNSYNSPLHFGNGTRLTVT.

This clonotype was found many times. V gene TRBV2 combines with J gene TRBJ1-5, with TRBD1 matching over 8 bases. The J segment lost 0 bases and the V segment lost 6 bases, leaving 10 bases of the junction unmatched. There are 17 residues in the CDR3. CDR1 and CDR2 from the germline V gene are SNHLY and FYNNEI. The CDR3 DNA follows: TGTGCCAGCAGACCCACCCGGACAGGGAATAGCAATCAGCCCCAGCATTTT. Translation gives CASRPTRTGNSNQPQHF.

This clonotype came up once. The chain uses TRBV5-1 and TRBJ1-3, with D possibly matching TRBD1 (5 bases). CDR1 and CDR2 (germline): SGHRS, YFSETQ. Deletions cut 4 bases from V and 0 bases from J, with 11 bases between. The length of the CDR3 is 15 residues. CDR3 region: CASSAGPSSGNTIYF. In DNA, the CDR3 is TGCGCCAGCAGCGCGGGACCGAGCTCTGGAAACACCATATATTTT. Complete variable domain (other parts from reference TRBV5-1 and TRBJ1-3): KAGVTQTPRYLIKTRGQQVTLSCSPISGHRSVSWYQQTPGQGLQFLFEYFSETQRNKGNFPGRFSGRQFSNSRSEMNVSTLELGDSALYLCASSAGPSSGNTIYFGEGSWLTVV.

This clonotype was seen a handful of times. The chain links TRBV5-1 to TRBJ2-3, with 13 bases fitting TRBD2. Germline values: CDR1 SGHRS, CDR2 YFSETQ. The V gene end was trimmed by 0 bases and the J gene end by 2 bases; junction bases not matched to a gene: 3. The CDR3 consists of 17 residues. The CDR3 reads CASSLGGLAGATDTQYF. The CDR3 region has the DNA TGCGCCAGCAGCTTGGGAGGACTAGCGGGGGCCACAGATACGCAGTATTTT.

Remarks on this clonotype: A much larger clone differs from this one at a single base, so this may be a read error. The chain couples TRBV20-1 to TRBJ2-1; the D gene is possibly TRBD2 (6 bases). The CDR3 consists of 12 residues. V lost 6 bases and J lost 9, with 15 bases in between. Germline CDR1 is DFQATT and CDR2 is SNEGSKA (reference sequence). The CDR3 DNA follows: TGCAGTGCATATAACGGGAGTGGTGAGCAGTTCTTC. Residues: CSAYNGSGEQFF.

The table lists this clonotype with a few counts. The J gene is TRBJ1-1, the V gene TRBV5-1; D may be TRBD1 (6 bases). Germline CDR1 is SGHRS and CDR2 is YFSETQ. The CDR3 sequence is 14 residues long. V lost 5 bases and J lost 7, with 18 bases in between. The CDR3 nucleotides read TGCGCCAGCAGACCACTCCAGGGGATGGGTGAAGCTTTCTTT. This sequence encodes CASRPLQGMGEAFF.

This clonotype showed up many times. This chain joins TRBV29-1 and TRBJ2-1, with 11 bases lining up with TRBD1. J lost 5 bases, V lost 6 bases, and 6 bases had no gene match. The length of the CDR3 is 14 residues. Germline-derived CDR1 and CDR2 are SQVTM and ANQGSEA. This chain's CDR3 is CSVPGQGVHNEQFF. The CDR3, as DNA: TGCAGCGTCCCGGGACAGGGGGTCCACAATGAGCAGTTCTTC.

This clonotype was seen a handful of times. The chain couples TRBV15 to TRBJ1-1, with D uncertain. CDR1 and CDR2 (germline): LNHNV, YYDKDF (reference sequence). Trimming cost V 0 bases and J 5 bases, with 10 bases left between them. The CDR3 totals 14 residues. The CDR3 DNA reads as TGTGCCACCAGCAGAGATACGTATGGGACTGAAGCTTTCTTT. It specifies CATSRDTYGTEAFF.

This clonotype was counted ten times or more. The CDR3 region has the DNA TGCAGTGCTTTTCGGACTAGCGGGACCGAGACCCAGTACTTC. Protein sequence: CSAFRTSGTETQYF. The chain carries TRBV20-1 and TRBJ2-5, with TRBD2 matching 12 bases. From germline, CDR1 is DFQATT and CDR2 SNEGSKA (reference sequence). The CDR3 is 14 amino acids. Trimming cost V 5 bases and J 5 bases; bases outside gene matches: 6.

The chain has TRBV5-1 and TRBJ2-5; 7 bases fit TRBD1. This CDR3 comprises 13 residues. V lost 4 bases to trimming and J lost 4 bases; unmatched junction nucleotides: 4. Germline V CDR1 and CDR2: SGHRS, YFSETQ. CDR3 coding DNA: TGCGCCAGCAGCCCAGACAGGGTAGAGACCCAGTACTTC. This translates into CASSPDRVETQYF.

This clonotype was recorded at least ten times. The chain recombines TRBV20-1 with TRBJ1-5; a weak D match, TRBD1 (5 bases). The V end was cut by 5 bases, the J end by 1 base, with 15 bases between. Germline V gene lookup returns CDR1 DFQATT and CDR2 SNEGSKA (reference sequence). The CDR3 is made up of 15 amino acids. CDR3 loop: CSAEIPGRSNQPQHF. CDR3 sequence (DNA): TGCAGTGCTGAGATACCGGGACGGAGCAATCAGCCCCAGCATTTT.